The entry below gives a single T cell receptor beta chain sequence along with its context. Its antigen is unidentified. These data come from a study of cytomegalovirus exposure and HLA in healthy donors. Study details: Some 85 million unique TCRs, all from HLA-typed donors, were included in an early release of the data. Study-wide points: TCR association rates varied by HLA locus in a later analysis, with DRB1 highest and HLA-C lowest.

The primer mix had 60 Vbeta and 13 Jbeta primers. TCRdb's table, derived via immunoSEQ multiplex PCR, lists solely in-frame clones and lacks some. The sample lists roughly 68,000 clones, approximately 70% occurring once. There were likely unrecorded immune exposures, though donors were nominally healthy when sampled. Germline V gene sequence: CDR1 SGDLS, CDR2 YYNGEE. The CDR3 runs 16 residues. V trimming: 3 bases; J trimming: 4 bases; junction bases outside the gene matches: 12. The rearrangement uses TRBV9 and TRBJ1-1; 7 bases map to TRBD1. The sequence came from a man aged 35-49 years in good health and CMV-seropositive. Sequencing was done on a sample of PBMCs. The CDR3 coding sequence is TGTGCCAGCAGCGCCGGGCCGGACAGGTGGGTCACTGAAGCTTTCTTT. This sequence encodes CASSAGPDRWVTEAFF.